A single sample is the source of the 6 T cell receptor beta chains below, sequenced in a study of vaccination and CD4 T cells after COVID-19. The Oncomine TCR Beta short-read assay was applied to DNA of cultured CD4+ T cells. From cultured CD4+ T cells, genomic DNA was extracted. Each CDR3 protein is one row after TCRdb ran MiXCR on the PCR reads. The sample holds about 7,000 distinct CDR3 sequences, roughly 31% seen once. The treatment here: approximately nine-day PBMC culture with coronavirus spike peptide pools or control peptides (ViraFEST assay). CD4+ T cells of the unexposed donor were collected before the COVID-19 pandemic (2011-2018). Which antigens these TCRs recognize remains unknown. The sample comprised CD4+ T cells from blood, cultured in vitro. These receptors all come from a human donor in good health.

This clonotype was seen a single time. CDR3 sequence: CSARFQGVDTEAFF. The CDR3 coding sequence is TGCAGTGCTAGATTTCAGGGGGTAGACACTGAAGCTTTCTTT. This chain uses TRBV20-1 with TRBJ1-1, with 7 bases that match TRBD1. CDR3 size: 14 residues. With 2 bases clipped from V and 3 bases from J, the junction kept 6 bases outside the gene matches. Germline loops: CDR1 DFQATT, CDR2 SNEGSKA (reference sequence).

This chain links TRBV18 with TRBJ2-7; maybe TRBD1 (6 bases). V lost 2 bases, J lost 0 bases, and 8 bases lay in between. Germline V CDR1 and CDR2: KGHSH, LQKENI. This CDR3 is 14 amino acids long. In nucleotides, the CDR3 is TGTGCCAGCTCACCAAGGACAGCCTCCTACGAGCAGTACTTC. Amino acid sequence: CASSPRTASYEQYF.

This clonotype is medium-sized in the sample. The V call is TRBV24-1, the J call TRBJ2-5, with D tentatively TRBD1 (6 bases). Germline V gene sequence: CDR1 KGHDR, CDR2 SFDVKD. V lost 3 bases, J lost 4 bases, and 14 bases lay in between. CDR3 length: 15 amino acids. This chain's CDR3 is CATSDTGLGAETQYF. As DNA, the CDR3 is TGTGCCACCAGTGATACAGGGCTGGGGGCAGAGACCCAGTACTTC.

This chain links TRBV6-1 with TRBJ2-5, with D maybe TRBD1 (6 bases). The length of the CDR3 is 13 residues. Germline CDR1 MNHNS, CDR2 SASEGT. With 4 bases removed from V and 4 bases from J, the gap between germline ends came to 10 bases. The CDR3 is CASSAQGSETQYF. The CDR3 nucleotides read TGTGCCAGCAGTGCCCAGGGGTCAGAGACCCAGTACTTC.

V is TRBV20-1 and J is TRBJ2-1; D not certain. The CDR3 contains 10 residues. V lost 5 bases, J lost 7 bases, and 6 bases lay in between. Looked up from germline, CDR1 is DFQATT and CDR2 is SNEGSKA (reference sequence). The CDR3 nucleotides are TGCAGTGCTTTTGGGAATGAGCAGTTCTTC. Protein: CSAFGNEQFF.

The chain links TRBV7-3 to TRBJ2-5; 10 positions match TRBD1. CDR3 length equals 13 residues. Germline-derived CDR1 and CDR2 are SGHTA and FQGTGA. Losses at the gene ends were 5 bases for V and 5 bases for J; bases not matched to a gene: 2. The CDR3 region is CASSPGQGETQYF. CDR3 nucleotides: TGTGCCAGCAGCCCGGGACAGGGGGAGACCCAGTACTTC.